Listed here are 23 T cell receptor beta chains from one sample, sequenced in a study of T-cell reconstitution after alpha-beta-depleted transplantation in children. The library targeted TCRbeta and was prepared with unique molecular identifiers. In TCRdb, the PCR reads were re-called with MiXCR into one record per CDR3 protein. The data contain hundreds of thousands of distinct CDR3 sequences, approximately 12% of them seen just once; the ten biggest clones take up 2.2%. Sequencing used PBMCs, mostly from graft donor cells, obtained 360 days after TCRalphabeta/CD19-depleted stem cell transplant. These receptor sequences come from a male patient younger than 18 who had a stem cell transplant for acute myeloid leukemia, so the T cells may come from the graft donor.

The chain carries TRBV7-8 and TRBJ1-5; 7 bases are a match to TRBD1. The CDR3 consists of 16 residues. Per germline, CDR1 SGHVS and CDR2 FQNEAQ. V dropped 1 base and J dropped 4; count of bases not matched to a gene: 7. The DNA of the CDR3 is TGTGCCAGCAGCTTAGTAGGGGGCGTAGAAAATCAGCCCCAGCATTTT. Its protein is CASSLVGGVENQPQHF.

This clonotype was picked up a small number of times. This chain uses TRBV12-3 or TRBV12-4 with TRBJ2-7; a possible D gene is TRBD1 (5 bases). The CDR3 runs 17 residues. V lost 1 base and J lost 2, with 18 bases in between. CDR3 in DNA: TGTGCCAGCAGTTTAGATTTTCCGGCGGACACAACCTACGAGCAGTACTTC. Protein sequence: CASSLDFPADTTYEQYF.

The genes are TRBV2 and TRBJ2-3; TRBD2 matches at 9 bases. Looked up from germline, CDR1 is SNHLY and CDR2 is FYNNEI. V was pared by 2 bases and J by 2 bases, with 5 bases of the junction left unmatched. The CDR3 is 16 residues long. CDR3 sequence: CASSENLAGATDTQYF. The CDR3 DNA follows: TGTGCCAGCAGTGAAAATTTAGCGGGAGCCACAGATACGCAGTATTTT.

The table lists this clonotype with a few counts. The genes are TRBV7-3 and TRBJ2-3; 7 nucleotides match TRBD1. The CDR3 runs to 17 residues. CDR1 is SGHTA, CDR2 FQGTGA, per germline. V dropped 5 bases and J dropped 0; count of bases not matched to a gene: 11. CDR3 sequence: CASSATTGALSTDTQYF. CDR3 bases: TGTGCCAGCAGCGCCACTACAGGGGCCCTTAGCACAGATACGCAGTATTTT. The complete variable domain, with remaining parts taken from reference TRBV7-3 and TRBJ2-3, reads GAGVSQTPSNKVTEKGKYVELRCDPISGHTALYWYRQSLGQGPEFLIYFQGTGAADDSGLPNDRFFAVRPEGSVSTLKIQRTERGDSAVYLCASSATTGALSTDTQYFGPGTRLTVL.

For the CDR3, the DNA is TGCGCCAGCAGCCTGATCCAGGTTCGGACCTACGAGCAGTACTTC. It specifies CASSLIQVRTYEQYF. The V and J genes are TRBV23-1 and TRBJ2-7; D is uncertain. TRBV23-1 is an ORF, with its function uncertain. The CDR3 covers 15 residues. V lost 6 bases, J lost 2 bases, and 17 bases lay in between.

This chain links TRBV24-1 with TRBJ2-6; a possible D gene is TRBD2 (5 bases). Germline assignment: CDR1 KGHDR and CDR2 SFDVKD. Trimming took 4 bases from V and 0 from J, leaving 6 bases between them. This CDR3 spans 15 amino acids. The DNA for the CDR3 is TGTGCCACCAGTGACCGGGACTCTGGGGCCAACGTCCTGACTTTC. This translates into CATSDRDSGANVLTF.

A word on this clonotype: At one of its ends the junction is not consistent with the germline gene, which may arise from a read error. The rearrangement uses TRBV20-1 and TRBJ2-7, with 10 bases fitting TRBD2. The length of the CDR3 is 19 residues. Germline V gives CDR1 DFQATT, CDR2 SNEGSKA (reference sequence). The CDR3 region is CCARDIWIPSGRNQGEQYF. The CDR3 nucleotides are TGCTGTGCTAGAGATATTTGGATCCCTAGCGGGAGAAATCAAGGCGAGCAGTACTTC.

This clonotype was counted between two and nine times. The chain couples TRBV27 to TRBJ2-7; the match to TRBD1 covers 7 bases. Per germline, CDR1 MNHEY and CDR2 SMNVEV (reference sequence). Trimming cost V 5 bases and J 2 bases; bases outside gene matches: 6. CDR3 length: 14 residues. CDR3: CASSVRQGTYEQYF. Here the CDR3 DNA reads TGTGCCAGCAGTGTCCGACAGGGAACCTACGAGCAGTACTTC.

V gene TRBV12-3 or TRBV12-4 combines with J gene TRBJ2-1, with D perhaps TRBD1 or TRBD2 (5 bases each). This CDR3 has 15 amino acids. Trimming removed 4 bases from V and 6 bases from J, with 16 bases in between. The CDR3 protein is CASSYGTLKGNEQFF. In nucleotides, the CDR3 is TGTGCCAGCAGTTACGGGACCCTCAAGGGCAATGAGCAGTTCTTC.

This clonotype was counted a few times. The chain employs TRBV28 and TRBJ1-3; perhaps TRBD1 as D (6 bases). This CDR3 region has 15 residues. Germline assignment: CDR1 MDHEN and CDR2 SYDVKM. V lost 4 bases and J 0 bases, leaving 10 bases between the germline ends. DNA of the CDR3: TGTGCCAGCAGTTCCGTGACAGGCTCTGGAAACACCATATATTTT. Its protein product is CASSSVTGSGNTIYF. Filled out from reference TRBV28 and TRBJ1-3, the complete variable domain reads DVKVTQSSRYLVKRTGEKVFLECVQDMDHENMFWYRQDPGLGLRLIYFSYDVKMKEKGDIPEGYSVSREKKERFSLILESASTNQTSMYLCASSSVTGSGNTIYFGEGSWLTVV.

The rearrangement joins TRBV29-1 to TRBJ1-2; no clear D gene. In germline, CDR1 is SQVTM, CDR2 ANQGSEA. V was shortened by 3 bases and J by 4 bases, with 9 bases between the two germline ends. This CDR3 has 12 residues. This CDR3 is CSVDQKSYGYTF. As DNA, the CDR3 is TGCAGCGTTGATCAGAAGTCCTATGGCTACACCTTC.

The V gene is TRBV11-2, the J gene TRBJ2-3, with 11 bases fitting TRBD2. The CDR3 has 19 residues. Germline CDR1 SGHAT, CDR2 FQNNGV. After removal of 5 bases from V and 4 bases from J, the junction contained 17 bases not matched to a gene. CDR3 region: CASSPIETRLAGWADTQYF. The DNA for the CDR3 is TGTGCCAGCAGCCCGATCGAAACACGACTAGCGGGGTGGGCAGATACGCAGTATTTT.

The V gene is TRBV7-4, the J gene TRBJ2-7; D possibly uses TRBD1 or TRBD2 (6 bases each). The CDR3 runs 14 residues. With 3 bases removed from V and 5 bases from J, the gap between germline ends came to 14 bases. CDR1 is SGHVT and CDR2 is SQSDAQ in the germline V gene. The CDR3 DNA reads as TGTGCCAGCAGCTTGAGGGGGGCGCGTAACGAGCAGTACTTC. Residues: CASSLRGARNEQYF.

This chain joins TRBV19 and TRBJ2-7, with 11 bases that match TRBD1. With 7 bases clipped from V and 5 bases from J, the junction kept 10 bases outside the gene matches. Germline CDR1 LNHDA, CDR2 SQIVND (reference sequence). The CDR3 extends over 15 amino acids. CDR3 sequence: CASTSRTGGRNEQYF. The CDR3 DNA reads TGTGCCAGTACTTCCCGGACAGGGGGCAGAAACGAGCAGTACTTC.

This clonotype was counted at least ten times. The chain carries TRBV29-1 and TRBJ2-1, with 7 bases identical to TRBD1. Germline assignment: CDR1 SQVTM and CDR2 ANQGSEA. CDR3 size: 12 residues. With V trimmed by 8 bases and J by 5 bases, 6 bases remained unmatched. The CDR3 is CSHDRADNEQFF. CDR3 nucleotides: TGCAGCCACGACAGGGCAGACAATGAGCAGTTCTTC.

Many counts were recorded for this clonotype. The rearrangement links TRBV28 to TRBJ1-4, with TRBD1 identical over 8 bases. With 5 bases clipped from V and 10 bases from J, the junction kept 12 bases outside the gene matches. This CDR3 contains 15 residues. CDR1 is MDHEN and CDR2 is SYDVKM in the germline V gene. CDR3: CASSISQGVHGKLFF. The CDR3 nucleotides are TGTGCCAGCAGTATCTCACAGGGGGTGCATGGAAAACTGTTTTTT.

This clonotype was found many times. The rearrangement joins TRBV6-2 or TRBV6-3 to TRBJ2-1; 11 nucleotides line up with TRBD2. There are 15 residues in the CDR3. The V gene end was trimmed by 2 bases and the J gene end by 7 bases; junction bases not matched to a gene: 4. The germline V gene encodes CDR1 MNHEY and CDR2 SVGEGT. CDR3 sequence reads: CASSYLAGGGNEQFF. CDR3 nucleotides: TGTGCCAGCAGTTACCTAGCGGGAGGTGGGAATGAGCAGTTCTTC.

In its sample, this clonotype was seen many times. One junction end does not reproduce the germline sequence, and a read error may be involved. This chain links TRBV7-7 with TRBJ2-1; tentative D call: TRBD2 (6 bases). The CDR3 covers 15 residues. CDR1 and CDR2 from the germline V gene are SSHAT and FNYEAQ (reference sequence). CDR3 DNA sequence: TGTGCTAGCAGCTTAGCCCCGGGGGACTCCAATGAGCAGTTCTTC. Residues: CASSLAPGDSNEQFF.

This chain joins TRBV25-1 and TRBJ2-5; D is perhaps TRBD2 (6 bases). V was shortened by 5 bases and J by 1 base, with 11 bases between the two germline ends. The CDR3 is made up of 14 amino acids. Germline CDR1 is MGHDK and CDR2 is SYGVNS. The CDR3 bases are TGTGCCAGCAGTCAACGGGACTTCCAAGAGACCCAGTACTTC. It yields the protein CASSQRDFQETQYF.

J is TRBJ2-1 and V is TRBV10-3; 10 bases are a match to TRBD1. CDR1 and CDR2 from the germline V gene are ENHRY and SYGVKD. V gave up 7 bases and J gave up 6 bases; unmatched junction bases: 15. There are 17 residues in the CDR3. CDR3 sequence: CAITDPGQGLGPNEQFF. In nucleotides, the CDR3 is TGTGCCATCACCGACCCGGGACAGGGGTTGGGGCCCAATGAGCAGTTCTTC.

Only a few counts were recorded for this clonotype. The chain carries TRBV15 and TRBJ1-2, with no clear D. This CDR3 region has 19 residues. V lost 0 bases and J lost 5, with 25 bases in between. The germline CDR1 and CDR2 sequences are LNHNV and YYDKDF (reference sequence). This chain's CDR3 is CATSRDPPRQEPLFYGYTF. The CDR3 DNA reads TGTGCCACCAGCAGAGATCCCCCTCGCCAGGAACCTCTGTTTTATGGCTACACCTTC.

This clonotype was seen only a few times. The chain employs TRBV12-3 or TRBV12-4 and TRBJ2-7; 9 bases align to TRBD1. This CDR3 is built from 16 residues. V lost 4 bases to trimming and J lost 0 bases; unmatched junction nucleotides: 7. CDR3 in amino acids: CASSSPGQGPSYEQYF. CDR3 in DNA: TGTGCCAGCAGTTCCCCGGGACAGGGTCCCTCCTACGAGCAGTACTTC.

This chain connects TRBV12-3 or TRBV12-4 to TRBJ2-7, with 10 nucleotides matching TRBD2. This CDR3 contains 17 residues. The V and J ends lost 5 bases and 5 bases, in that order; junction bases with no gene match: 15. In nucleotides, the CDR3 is TGTGCCAGCAGTCTCCGAACCCTAGCGGGAGAGGTCCACGAGCAGTACTTC. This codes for CASSLRTLAGEVHEQYF.